A selection of T cell receptor beta chains follows, all from one sample in a study of patients and donors after allogeneic stem cell transplantation. Using its own MiXCR run on the RT-PCR reads, TCRdb lists one record per CDR3 protein. This table has some 880,000 distinct CDR3 sequences, about a sixth appearing once. Material: blood, either unsorted or a sorted T cell fraction (not recorded which). These receptors were obtained from a human donor who was either an allogeneic HSCT recipient or a stem cell or donor lymphocyte infusion donor (not recorded which). It is not recorded whose cells these are; they may come from a transplant donor. Both conserved end residues are part of each CDR3.

v_gene	j_gene	CDR3aa
TRBV25-1	TRBJ1-1	CASSDTGTGGTEAFF
TRBV5-1	TRBJ1-6	CASSLPGGGASPLHF
TRBV3-1	TRBJ1-6	CASSTGWNSPLHF
TRBV20-1	TRBJ1-2	CSARDRTTNYGYTF
TRBV20-1	TRBJ1-1	CSARVVWTEAFF
TRBV12-3/TRBV12-4	TRBJ2-5	CASSFTSGSFETQYF
TRBV7-6	TRBJ1-4	CASSLGQGANDEKLFF
TRBV12-5	TRBJ2-7	CASGLGQVIEQYF
TRBV9	TRBJ2-4	CASGGGQPKNIQYF
TRBV30	TRBJ2-7	CAWSRPHEQYF
TRBV5-6	TRBJ2-5	CASSFTSGGIQETQYF
TRBV7-2	TRBJ1-5	CASSLPGQGAQPQHF
TRBV5-1	TRBJ2-3	CASSLDGRDTDTQYF
TRBV18	TRBJ2-2	CASSPRGAYTGELFF
TRBV29-1	TRBJ1-1	CSVETQGMNTEAFF